Below, one T cell receptor beta chain is given with its context. This CDR3 contains 15 residues. V was clipped by 4 bases and J by 4 bases; unmatched bases: 12. The germline V gene has CDR1 SQVTM and CDR2 ANQGSEA. This table comes from immunoSEQ multiplex PCR, and its TCRdb copy is limited to in-frame clones, with some not included. Of about 480,000 clones in the sample, 75% to 80% were seen once. The data derive from a study of shared clonotypes between healthy human individuals. The receptor was isolated from a woman aged 35 to 49 in good health. Some clones in this sample may be carry-over from other donors' samples. This chain links TRBV29-1 with TRBJ2-7; 8 bases agree with TRBD2. The sample consisted of PBMCs. The CDR3 region has the DNA TGCAGCGTTGGGGGACTAGGGGCCGATGGTTACGAGCAGTACTTC. Its translation: CSVGGLGADGYEQYF.